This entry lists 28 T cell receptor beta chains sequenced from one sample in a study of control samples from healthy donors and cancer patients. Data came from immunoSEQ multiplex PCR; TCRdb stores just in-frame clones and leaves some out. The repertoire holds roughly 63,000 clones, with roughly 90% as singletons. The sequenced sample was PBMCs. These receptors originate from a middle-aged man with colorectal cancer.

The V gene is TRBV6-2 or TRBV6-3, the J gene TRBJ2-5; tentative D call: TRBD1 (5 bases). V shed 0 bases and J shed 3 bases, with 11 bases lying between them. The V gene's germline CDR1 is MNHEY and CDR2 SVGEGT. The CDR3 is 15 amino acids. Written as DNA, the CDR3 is TGTGCCAGCAGTTACTCCCAGGGCCAAAAAGAGACCCAGTACTTC. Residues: CASSYSQGQKETQYF.

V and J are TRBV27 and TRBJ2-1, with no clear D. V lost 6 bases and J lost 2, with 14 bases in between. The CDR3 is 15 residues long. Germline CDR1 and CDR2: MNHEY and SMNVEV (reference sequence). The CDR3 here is CASSPKGIAYNEQFF. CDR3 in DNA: TGTGCCAGCAGCCCCAAGGGTATTGCCTACAATGAGCAGTTCTTC.

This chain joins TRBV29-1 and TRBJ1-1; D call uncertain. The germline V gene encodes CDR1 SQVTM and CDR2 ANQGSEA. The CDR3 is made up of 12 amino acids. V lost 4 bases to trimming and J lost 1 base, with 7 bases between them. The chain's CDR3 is CSVVGPNTEAFF. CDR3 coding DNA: TGCAGCGTTGTGGGTCCGAACACTGAAGCTTTCTTT.

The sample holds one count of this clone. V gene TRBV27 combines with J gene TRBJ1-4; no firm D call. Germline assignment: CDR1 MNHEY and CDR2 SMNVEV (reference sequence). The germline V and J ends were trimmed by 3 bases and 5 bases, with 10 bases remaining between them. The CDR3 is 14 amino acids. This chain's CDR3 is CASSLSLPNEKLFF. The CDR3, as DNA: TGTGCCAGCAGTTTGTCCCTACCCAATGAAAAACTGTTTTTT.

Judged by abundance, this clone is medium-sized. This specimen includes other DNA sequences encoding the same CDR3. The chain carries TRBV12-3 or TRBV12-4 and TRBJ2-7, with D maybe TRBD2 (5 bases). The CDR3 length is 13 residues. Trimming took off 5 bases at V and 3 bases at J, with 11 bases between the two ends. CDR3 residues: CASSLGLGYEQYF. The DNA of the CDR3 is TGTGCCAGCAGTCTAGGACTCGGCTACGAGCAGTACTTC.

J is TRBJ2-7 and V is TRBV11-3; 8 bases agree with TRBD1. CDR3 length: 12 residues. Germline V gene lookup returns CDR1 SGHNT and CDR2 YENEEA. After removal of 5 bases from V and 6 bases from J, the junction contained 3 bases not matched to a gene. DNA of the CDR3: TGTGCCAGCAGCACCGACAGGGGCGAGCAGTACTTC. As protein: CASSTDRGEQYF.

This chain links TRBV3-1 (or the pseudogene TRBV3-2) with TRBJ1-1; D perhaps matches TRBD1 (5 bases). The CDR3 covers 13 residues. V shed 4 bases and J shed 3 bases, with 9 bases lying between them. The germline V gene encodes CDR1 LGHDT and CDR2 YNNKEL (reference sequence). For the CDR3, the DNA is TGTGCCAGCAGCCCCAGGGTTGACACTGAAGCTTTCTTT. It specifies CASSPRVDTEAFF.

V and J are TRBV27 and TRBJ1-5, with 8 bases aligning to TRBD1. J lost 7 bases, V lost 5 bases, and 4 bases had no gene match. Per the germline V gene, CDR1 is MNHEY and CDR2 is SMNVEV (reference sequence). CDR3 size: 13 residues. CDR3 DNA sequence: TGTGCCAGCAGTGGACAGGGTGGCCAGCCCCAGCATTTT. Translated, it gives CASSGQGGQPQHF.

CDR3 residues: CASEDRPNTEAFF. Written as DNA, the CDR3 is TGTGCCAGCGAGGACAGGCCGAACACTGAAGCTTTCTTT. V and J are TRBV19 and TRBJ1-1; 7 bases are a match to TRBD1. The CDR3 has 13 residues. Germline lookup yields CDR1 LNHDA and CDR2 SQIVND (reference sequence). Trimming took 9 bases from V and 1 from J; bases not matched to a gene: 5. The variable domain in full, completed from reference TRBV19 and TRBJ1-1, reads DGGITQSPKYLFRKEGQNVTLSCEQNLNHDAMYWYRQDPGQGLRLIYYSQIVNDFQKGDIAEGYSVSREKKESFPLTVTSAQKNPTAFYLCASEDRPNTEAFFGQGTRLTVV.

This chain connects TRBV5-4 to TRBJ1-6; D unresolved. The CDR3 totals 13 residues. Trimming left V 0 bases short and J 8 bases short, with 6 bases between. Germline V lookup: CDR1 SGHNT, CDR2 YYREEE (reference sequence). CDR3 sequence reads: CASSLGQDSPLHF. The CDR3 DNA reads TGTGCCAGCAGCTTGGGGCAGGATTCACCCCTCCACTTT.

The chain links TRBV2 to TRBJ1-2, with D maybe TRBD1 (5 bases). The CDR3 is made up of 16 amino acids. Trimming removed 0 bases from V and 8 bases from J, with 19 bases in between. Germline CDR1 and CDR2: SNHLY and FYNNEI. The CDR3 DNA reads TGTGCCAGCAGTGAAGCTTACCGGGGGAGCGGGCCCGGCTACACCTTC. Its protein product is CASSEAYRGSGPGYTF.

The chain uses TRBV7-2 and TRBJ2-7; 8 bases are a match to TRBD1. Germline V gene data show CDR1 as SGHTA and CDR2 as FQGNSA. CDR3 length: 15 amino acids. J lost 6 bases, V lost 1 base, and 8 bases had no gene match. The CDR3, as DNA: TGTGCCAGCAGCTTAGTGGGACAGGCCTACAGCGAGCAGTACTTC. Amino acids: CASSLVGQAYSEQYF.

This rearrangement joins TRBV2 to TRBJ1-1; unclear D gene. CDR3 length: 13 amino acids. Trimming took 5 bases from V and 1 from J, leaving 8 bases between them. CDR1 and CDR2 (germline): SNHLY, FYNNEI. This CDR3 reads CASSLDGNTEAFF. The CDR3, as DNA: TGTGCCAGCAGTTTGGACGGGAACACTGAAGCTTTCTTT.

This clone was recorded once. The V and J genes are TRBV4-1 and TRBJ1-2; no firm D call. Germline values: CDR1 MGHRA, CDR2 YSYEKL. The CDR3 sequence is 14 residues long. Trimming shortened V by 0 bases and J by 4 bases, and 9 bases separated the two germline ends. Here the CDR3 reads CASSQDDPGYGYTF. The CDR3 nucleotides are TGCGCCAGCAGCCAAGATGATCCTGGCTATGGCTACACCTTC.

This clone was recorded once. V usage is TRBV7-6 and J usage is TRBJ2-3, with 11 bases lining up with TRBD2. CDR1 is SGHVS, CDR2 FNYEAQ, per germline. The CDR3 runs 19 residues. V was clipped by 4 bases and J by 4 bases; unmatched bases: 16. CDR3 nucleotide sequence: TGTGCCAGCAGCTCCGAACTAGCGGGGGCCCTCAGGGGCGCAGATACGCAGTATTTT. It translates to CASSSELAGALRGADTQYF.

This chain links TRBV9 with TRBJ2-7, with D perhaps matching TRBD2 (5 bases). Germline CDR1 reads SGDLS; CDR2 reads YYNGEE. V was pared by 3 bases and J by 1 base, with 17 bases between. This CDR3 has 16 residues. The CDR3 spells CASSASGMGRSYEQYF. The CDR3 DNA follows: TGTGCCAGCAGCGCCTCGGGGATGGGAAGGTCCTACGAGCAGTACTTC. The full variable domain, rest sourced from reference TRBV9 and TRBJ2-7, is DSGVTQTPKHLITATGQRVTLRCSPRSGDLSVYWYQQSLDQGLQFLIQYYNGEERAKGNILERFSAQQFPDLHSELNLSSLELGDSALYFCASSASGMGRSYEQYFGPGTRLTVT.

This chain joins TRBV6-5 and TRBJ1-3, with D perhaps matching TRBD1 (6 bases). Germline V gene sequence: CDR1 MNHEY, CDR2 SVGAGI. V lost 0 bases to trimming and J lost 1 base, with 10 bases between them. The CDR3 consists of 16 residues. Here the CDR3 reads CASSYSRGASGNTIYF. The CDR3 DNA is TGTGCCAGCAGTTACTCACGGGGGGCGTCTGGAAACACCATATATTTT.

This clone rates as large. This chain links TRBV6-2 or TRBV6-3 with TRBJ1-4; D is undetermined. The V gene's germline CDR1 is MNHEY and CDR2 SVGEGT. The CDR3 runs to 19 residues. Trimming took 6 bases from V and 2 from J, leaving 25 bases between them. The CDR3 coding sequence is TGTGCCAGCAGCTTAGCTTTTCTGGAGACAAGATTTACTAATGAAAAACTGTTTTTT. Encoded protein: CASSLAFLETRFTNEKLFF.

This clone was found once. The CDR3 loop is CASSSDSPLHF. As DNA, the CDR3 is TGTGCCAGCAGCTCAGATTCACCCCTCCACTTT. J is TRBJ1-6 and V is TRBV11-3; D unresolved. Germline V gives CDR1 SGHNT, CDR2 YENEEA. This CDR3 is built from 11 residues. Between the trimmed V and J ends, which lost 4 bases and 8 bases, there was a span of 3 bases.

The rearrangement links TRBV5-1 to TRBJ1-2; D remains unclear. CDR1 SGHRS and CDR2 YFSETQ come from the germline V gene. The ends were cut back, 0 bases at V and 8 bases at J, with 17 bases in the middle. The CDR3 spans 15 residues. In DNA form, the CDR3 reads TGCGCCAGCAGCTTGGCCGGCACCCTAAGTGAAGGCTACACCTTC. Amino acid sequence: CASSLAGTLSEGYTF.

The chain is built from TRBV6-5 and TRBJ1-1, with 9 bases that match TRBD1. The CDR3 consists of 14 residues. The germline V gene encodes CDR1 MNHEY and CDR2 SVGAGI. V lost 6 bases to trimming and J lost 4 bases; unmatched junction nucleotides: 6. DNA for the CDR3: TGTGCCAGCAGACTTAACAGGGGGCTCACTGAAGCTTTCTTT. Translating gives CASRLNRGLTEAFF.

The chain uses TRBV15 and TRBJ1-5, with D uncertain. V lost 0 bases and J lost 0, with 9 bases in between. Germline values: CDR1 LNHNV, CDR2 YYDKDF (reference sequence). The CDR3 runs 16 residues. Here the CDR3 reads CATSREAATSNQPQHF. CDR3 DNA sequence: TGTGCCACCAGCAGAGAGGCAGCTACTAGCAATCAGCCCCAGCATTTT.

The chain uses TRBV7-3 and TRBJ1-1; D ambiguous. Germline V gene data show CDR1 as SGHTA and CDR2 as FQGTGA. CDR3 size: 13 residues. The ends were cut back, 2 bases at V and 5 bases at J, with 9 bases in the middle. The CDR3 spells CASSLSVTTEAFF. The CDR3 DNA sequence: TGTGCCAGCAGCTTATCTGTGACAACTGAAGCTTTCTTT.

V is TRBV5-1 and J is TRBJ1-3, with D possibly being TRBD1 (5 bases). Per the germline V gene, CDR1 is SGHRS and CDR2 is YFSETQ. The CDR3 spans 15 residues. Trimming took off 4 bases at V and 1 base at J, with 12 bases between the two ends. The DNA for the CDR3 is TGCGCCAGCAGCCCGGGGGTATCTTCTGGAAACACCATATATTTT. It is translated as CASSPGVSSGNTIYF.

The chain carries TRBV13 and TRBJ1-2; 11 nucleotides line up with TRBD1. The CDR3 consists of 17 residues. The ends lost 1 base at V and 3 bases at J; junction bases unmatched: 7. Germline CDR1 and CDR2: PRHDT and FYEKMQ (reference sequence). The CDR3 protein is CASSLVGQGAAHYGYTF. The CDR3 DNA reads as TGTGCCAGCAGCTTAGTAGGACAGGGGGCCGCCCACTATGGCTACACCTTC.

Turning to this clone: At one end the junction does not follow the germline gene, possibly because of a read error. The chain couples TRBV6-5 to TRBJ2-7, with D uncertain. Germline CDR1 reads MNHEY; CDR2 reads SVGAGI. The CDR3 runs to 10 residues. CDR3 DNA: TGTGCCAGCAATTACTACGAGCAGTACTTC. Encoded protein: CASNYYEQYF.

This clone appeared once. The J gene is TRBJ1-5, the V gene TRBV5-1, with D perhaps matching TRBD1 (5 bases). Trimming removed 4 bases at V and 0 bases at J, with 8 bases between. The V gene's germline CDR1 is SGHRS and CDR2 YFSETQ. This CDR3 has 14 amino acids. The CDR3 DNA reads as TGCGCCAGCAGCCCTCAGGGTAGCAATCAGCCCCAGCATTTT. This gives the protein CASSPQGSNQPQHF.

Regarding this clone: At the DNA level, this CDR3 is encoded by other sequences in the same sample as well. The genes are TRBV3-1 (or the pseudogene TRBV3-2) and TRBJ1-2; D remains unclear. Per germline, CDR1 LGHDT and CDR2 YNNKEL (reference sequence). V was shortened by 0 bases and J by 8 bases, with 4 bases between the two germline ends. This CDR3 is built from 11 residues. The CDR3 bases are TGTGCCAGCAGCCAAGACTGGGGCTACACCTTC. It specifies CASSQDWGYTF.